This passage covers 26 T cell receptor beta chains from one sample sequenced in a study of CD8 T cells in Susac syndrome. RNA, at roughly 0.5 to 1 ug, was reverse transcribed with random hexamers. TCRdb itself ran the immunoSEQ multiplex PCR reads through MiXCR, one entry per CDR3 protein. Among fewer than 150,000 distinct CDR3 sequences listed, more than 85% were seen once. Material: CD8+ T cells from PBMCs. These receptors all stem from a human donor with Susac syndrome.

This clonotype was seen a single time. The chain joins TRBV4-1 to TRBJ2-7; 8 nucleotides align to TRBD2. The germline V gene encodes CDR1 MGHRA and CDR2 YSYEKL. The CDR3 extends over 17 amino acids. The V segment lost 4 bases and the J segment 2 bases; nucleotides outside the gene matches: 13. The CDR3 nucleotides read TGCGCCAGCAGCCTCCTGGTCGGGGGGGTTTACACCTACGAGCAGTACTTC. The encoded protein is CASSLLVGGVYTYEQYF.

The CDR3 nucleotides are TGTGCCAGCAGTTTATTCAAGGGGGGGTACCAAGAGACCCAGTACTTC. Amino acid sequence: CASSLFKGGYQETQYF. V and J are TRBV28 and TRBJ2-5; D is perhaps TRBD2 (7 bases). Germline V gives CDR1 MDHEN, CDR2 SYDVKM. Between the trimmed V and J ends, which lost 1 base and 0 bases, there was a span of 12 bases. The CDR3 extends over 16 amino acids.

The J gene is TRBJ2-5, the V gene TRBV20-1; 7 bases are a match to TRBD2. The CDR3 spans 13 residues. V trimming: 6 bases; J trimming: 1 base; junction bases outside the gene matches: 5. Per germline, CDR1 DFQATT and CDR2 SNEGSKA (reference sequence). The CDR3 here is CSALRGTQETQYF. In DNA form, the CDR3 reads TGCAGTGCCCTGCGGGGGACCCAAGAGACCCAGTACTTC.

The CDR3: CASSPEGRLNEQFF. The CDR3 coding sequence is TGCGCCAGCAGCCCGGAGGGCAGGTTGAATGAGCAGTTCTTC. The chain couples TRBV4-1 to TRBJ2-1, with D tentatively TRBD2 (6 bases). This CDR3 has 14 amino acids. Trimming removed 4 bases at V and 7 bases at J, with 14 bases between. From germline, CDR1 is MGHRA and CDR2 YSYEKL.

The CDR3 DNA follows: TGCGCCAGCAGCGAGGGGGGACTGCCCCAGCATTTT. Residues: CASSEGGLPQHF. The chain links TRBV4-1 to TRBJ1-5, with D maybe TRBD1 (6 bases). Germline V gives CDR1 MGHRA, CDR2 YSYEKL. V was shortened by 5 bases and J by 9 bases, with 11 bases between the two germline ends. The CDR3 loop spans 12 amino acids.

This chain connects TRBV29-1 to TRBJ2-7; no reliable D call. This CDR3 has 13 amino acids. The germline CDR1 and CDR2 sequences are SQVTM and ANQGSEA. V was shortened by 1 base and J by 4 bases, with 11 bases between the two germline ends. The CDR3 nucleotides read TGCAGCGTTGAAGGTAGGACCGATTACGAGCAGTACTTC. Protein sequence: CSVEGRTDYEQYF.

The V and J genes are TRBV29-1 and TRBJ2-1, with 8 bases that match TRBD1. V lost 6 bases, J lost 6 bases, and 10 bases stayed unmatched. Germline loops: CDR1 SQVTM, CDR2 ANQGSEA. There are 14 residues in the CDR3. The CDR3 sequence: CSVGQGTPPNEQFF. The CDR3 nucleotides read TGCAGCGTCGGACAGGGTACCCCTCCCAATGAGCAGTTCTTC.

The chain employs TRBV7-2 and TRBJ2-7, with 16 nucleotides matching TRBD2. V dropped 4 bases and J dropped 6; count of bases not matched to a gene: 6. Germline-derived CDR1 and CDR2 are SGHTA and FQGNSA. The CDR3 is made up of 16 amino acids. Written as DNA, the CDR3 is TGTGCCAGCAGCTGGGGGACTAGCGGGAGGGCCACCGAGCAGTACTTC. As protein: CASSWGTSGRATEQYF.

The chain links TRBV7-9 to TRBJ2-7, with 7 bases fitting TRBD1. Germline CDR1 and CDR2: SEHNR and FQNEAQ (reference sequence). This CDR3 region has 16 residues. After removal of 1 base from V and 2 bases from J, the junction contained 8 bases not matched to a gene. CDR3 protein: CASSLVGRDSPYEQYF. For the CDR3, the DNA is TGTGCCAGCAGCTTAGTAGGAAGGGACAGCCCCTACGAGCAGTACTTC.

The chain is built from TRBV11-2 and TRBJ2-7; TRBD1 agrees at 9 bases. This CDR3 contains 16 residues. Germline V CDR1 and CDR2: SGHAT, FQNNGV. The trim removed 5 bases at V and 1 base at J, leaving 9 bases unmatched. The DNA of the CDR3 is TGTGCCAGCAGCCCGTGGGACAGGGATTTGTCCTACGAGCAGTACTTC. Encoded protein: CASSPWDRDLSYEQYF.

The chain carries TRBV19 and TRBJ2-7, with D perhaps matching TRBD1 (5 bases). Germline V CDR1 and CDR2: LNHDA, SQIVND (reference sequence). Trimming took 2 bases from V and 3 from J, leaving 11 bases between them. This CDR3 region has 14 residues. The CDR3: CASSIRGYNYEQYF. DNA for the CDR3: TGTGCCAGTAGTATAAGGGGCTATAACTACGAGCAGTACTTC.

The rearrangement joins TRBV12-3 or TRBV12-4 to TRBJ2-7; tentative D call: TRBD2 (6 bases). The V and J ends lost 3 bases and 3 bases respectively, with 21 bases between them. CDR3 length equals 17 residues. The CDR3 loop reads CASSFVVEGGGFYEQYF. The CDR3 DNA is TGTGCCAGCAGTTTTGTAGTAGAGGGAGGCGGCTTCTACGAGCAGTACTTC.

Here the CDR3 reads CASSVVGVRFF. The CDR3 DNA is TGTGCCAGCAGCGTGGTAGGAGTGCGGTTCTTC. The chain has TRBV5-6 and TRBJ2-1; D is unresolved. Trimming took 4 bases from V and 15 from J, leaving 14 bases between them. There are 11 residues in the CDR3. Germline V CDR1 and CDR2: SGHDT, YYEEEE.

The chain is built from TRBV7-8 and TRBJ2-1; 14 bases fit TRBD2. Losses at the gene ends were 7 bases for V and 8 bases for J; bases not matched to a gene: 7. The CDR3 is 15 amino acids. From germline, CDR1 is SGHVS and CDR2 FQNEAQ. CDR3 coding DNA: TGTGCCAGCAACCCCTCGGGACTAGCGGGAGATGAGCAGTTCTTC. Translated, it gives CASNPSGLAGDEQFF.

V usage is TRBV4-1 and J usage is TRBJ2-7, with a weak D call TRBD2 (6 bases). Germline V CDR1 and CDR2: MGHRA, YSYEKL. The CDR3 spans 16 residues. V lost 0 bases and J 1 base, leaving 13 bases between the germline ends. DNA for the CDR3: TGCGCCAGCAGCCAAGATGGGGACTGGAAATCCTACGAGCAGTACTTC. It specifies CASSQDGDWKSYEQYF.

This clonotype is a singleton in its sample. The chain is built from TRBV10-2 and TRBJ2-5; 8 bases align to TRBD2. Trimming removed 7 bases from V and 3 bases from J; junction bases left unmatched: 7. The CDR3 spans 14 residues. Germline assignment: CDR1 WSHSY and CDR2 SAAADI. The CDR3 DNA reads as TGCGCCAGCACGGGACTAGGAGGGGAAGAGACCCAGTACTTC. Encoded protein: CASTGLGGEETQYF.

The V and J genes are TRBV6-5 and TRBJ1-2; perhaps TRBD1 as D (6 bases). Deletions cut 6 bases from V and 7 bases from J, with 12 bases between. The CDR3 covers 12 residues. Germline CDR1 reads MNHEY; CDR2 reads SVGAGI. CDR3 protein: CASRTTTGGYTF. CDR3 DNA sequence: TGTGCCAGCAGGACCACGACAGGTGGCTACACCTTC.

CDR3 bases: TGTGCCAGCACGAATGCCTACGAGCAGTACTTC. Translating gives CASTNAYEQYF. The chain uses TRBV28 and TRBJ2-7; no clear D gene. The CDR3 extends over 11 amino acids. Germline-derived CDR1 and CDR2 are MDHEN and SYDVKM. The V gene lost 7 bases and the J gene lost 2 bases, with 6 bases spanning the gap. The full variable domain, with the rest looked up from reference TRBV28 and TRBJ2-7, is DVKVTQSSRYLVKRTGEKVFLECVQDMDHENMFWYRQDPGLGLRLIYFSYDVKMKEKGDIPEGYSVSREKKERFSLILESASTNQTSMYLCASTNAYEQYFGPGTRLTVT.

The CDR3 region is CASSLEGSGKTYEQYF. CDR3 nucleotide sequence: TGTGCCAGCAGCCTAGAGGGTAGCGGGAAAACCTACGAGCAGTACTTC. The chain uses TRBV13 and TRBJ2-7, with 8 positions matching TRBD2. In germline, CDR1 is PRHDT, CDR2 FYEKMQ (reference sequence). The CDR3 loop spans 16 amino acids. J lost 2 bases, V lost 5 bases, and 11 bases had no gene match.

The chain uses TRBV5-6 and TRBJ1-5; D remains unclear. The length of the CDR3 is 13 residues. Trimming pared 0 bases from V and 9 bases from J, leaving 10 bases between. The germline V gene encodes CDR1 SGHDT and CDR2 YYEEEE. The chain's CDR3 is CASSLGEGGPQHF. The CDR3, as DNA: TGTGCCAGCAGCTTGGGAGAGGGTGGGCCCCAGCATTTT. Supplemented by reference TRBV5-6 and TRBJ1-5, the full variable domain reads DAGVTQSPTHLIKTRGQQVTLRCSPKSGHDTVSWYQQALGQGPQFIFQYYEEEERQRGNFPDRFSGHQFPNYSSELNVNALLLGDSALYLCASSLGEGGPQHFGDGTRLSIL.

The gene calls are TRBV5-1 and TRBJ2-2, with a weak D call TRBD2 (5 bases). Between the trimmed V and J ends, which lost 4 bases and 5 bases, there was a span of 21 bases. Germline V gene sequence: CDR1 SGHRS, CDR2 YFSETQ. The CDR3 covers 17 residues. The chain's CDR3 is CASSPGGPSSGTGELFF. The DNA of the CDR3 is TGCGCCAGCAGCCCCGGCGGGCCATCATCTGGGACCGGGGAGCTGTTTTTT.

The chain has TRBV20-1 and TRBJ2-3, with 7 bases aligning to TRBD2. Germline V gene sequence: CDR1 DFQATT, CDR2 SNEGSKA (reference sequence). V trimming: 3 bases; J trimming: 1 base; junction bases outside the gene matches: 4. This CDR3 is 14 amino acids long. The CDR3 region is CSARITSGTDTQYF. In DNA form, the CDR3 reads TGCAGTGCTAGGATTACTAGCGGCACAGATACGCAGTATTTT.

In DNA form, the CDR3 reads TGTGCCAGCAGCTCCATTATAGCCTGGTTGAGGGACACTGAAGCTTTCTTT. Its translation: CASSSIIAWLRDTEAFF. V gene TRBV5-7 combines with J gene TRBJ1-1; D remains ambiguous. TRBV5-7 is filed as an ORF, its function uncertain. The CDR3 length is 17 residues. V dropped 3 bases and J dropped 3 bases, with 21 bases sitting between them.

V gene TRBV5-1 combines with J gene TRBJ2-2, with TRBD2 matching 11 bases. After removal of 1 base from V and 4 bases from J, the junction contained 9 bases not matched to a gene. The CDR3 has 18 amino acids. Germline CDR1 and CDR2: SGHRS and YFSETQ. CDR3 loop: CASSLLVAGGPVTGELFF. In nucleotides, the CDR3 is TGCGCCAGCAGCTTGCTGGTAGCGGGAGGGCCGGTCACCGGGGAGCTGTTTTTT.

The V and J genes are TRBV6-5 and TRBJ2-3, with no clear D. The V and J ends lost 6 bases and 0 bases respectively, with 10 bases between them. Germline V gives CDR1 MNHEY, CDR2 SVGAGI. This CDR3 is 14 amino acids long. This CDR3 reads CASSESTSTDTQYF. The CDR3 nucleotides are TGTGCCAGCAGCGAGAGCACAAGCACAGATACGCAGTATTTT.

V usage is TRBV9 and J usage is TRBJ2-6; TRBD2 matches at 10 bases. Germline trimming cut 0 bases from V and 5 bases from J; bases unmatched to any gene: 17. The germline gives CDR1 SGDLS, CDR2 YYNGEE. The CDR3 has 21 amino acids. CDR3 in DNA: TGTGCCAGCAGCGTAGTATGGTCGAGCGGGAGGGGTACTCCAAGGGCCAACGTCCTGACTTTC. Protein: CASSVVWSSGRGTPRANVLTF.